This is a list of T cell receptor beta chains from one sample in a study of vaccination and CD4 T cells after COVID-19. These receptors' targets are unknown. One entry per CDR3 protein, called by TCRdb with MiXCR from the PCR reads. Found here are more than 15,000 distinct CDR3 sequences, about 40% of them singletons; the top ten hold roughly a quarter. Sequencing used CD4+ T cells from blood, cultured in vitro, obtained before SARS-CoV-2 vaccination. All receptors derive from a human donor who received a COVID-19 vaccine. The CDR3 runs from the conserved cysteine through the conserved F or W. The D gene is left open where the match is weak. Clone size is stated in some rows and not others, as once, few, many or a class when expanded.

.,TRBJ2-7,TRBV2,few,TGTGCCAGCAGCGAAGGGTGGCGGGAGCAGTACTTC,CASSEGWREQYF
.,TRBJ1-4,TRBV28,few,TGTGCCAGCAGTTTAATCCGAGGGGGTGAAAAACTGTTTTTT,CASSLIRGGEKLFF
.,TRBJ2-3,TRBV24-1,few,TGTGCCACCAGTGATTCCGGGGCAGTCTGGACAGATACGCAGTATTTT,CATSDSGAVWTDTQYF
.,TRBJ1-1,TRBV7-9,.,TGTGCCAGCAGCTTACGCTCGTTTGAAGCTTTCTTT,CASSLRSFEAFF
TRBD1,TRBJ1-3,TRBV12-3/TRBV12-4,few,TGTGCCAGCAGTAGCCGGACAGGGTCTGGAAACACCATATATTTT,CASSSRTGSGNTIYF
TRBD1,TRBJ2-7,TRBV2,once,TGTGCCAGAGCCTATCAGGGGGAAAACGAGCAGTACTTC,CARAYQGENEQYF
.,TRBJ2-6,TRBV6-5,.,TGTGCCAGCAGTTACTCAGGGGGTTCTGGGGCCAACGTCCTGACTTTC,CASSYSGGSGANVLTF
TRBD1,TRBJ1-1,TRBV25-1,once,TGTGCCAGCAGTGCCTGGACAGGGCCAATGAACACTGAAGCTTTCTTT,CASSAWTGPMNTEAFF
.,TRBJ1-1,TRBV6-1,.,TGTGCCAGCAGTGAAAGGAGGGGTGAAGCTTTCTTT,CASSERRGEAFF
.,TRBJ1-5,TRBV28,.,TGTGCCAGCACCCTTTTGGACAGCGAATATAGCAATCAGCCCCAGCATTTT,CASTLLDSEYSNQPQHF
.,TRBJ1-1,TRBV12-3/TRBV12-4,.,TGTGCCAGCATGCGGACGGCCATGAACACTGAAGCTTTCTTT,CASMRTAMNTEAFF
.,TRBJ2-5,TRBV20-1,.,TGCAGTGCATTGGACTCCCTCCAAGAGACCCAGTACTTC,CSALDSLQETQYF
TRBD2,TRBJ2-2,TRBV2,.,TGTGCCAGCAGTGAAATTGGGAGCGGGGGGGCTCCGACCGGGGAGCTGTTTTTT,CASSEIGSGGAPTGELFF
.,TRBJ1-3,TRBV2,.,TGTGCCAGCAGTGAGGTTTTCGAGAGGGGAAACACCATATATTTT,CASSEVFERGNTIYF
TRBD1,TRBJ2-4,TRBV29-1,.,TGCAGCGTTGGACAGGGCGGCAAAAACATTCAGTACTTC,CSVGQGGKNIQYF
TRBD1,TRBJ1-5,TRBV6-8,.,TGTGCCAGCAGCCCTATCCAGAGGGACAGCTTAAGCAATCAGCCCCAGCATTTT,CASSPIQRDSLSNQPQHF
TRBD1,TRBJ1-1,TRBV3-1,.,TGTGCCAGCAGCCAAGGAGGGGGCGGCACTGAAGCTTTCTTT,CASSQGGGGTEAFF
.,TRBJ1-1,TRBV24-1,.,TGTGCCACCAGTGATTTGGAAGAGGAGTCGGAGGACACTGAAGCTTTCTTT,CATSDLEEESEDTEAFF
TRBD2,TRBJ2-7,TRBV7-2,.,TGTGCCAGCAGCTTAGATAGCGGGGCCTCCTACGAGCAGTACTTC,CASSLDSGASYEQYF
TRBD1,TRBJ1-5,TRBV30,.,TGTGCCTGGAGTGTCCGGGACAGTTATCAGCCCCAGCATTTT,CAWSVRDSYQPQHF
.,TRBJ1-2,TRBV2,.,TGTGCCAGCAGTGATTTGGACTCTCGTGGCTACACCTTC,CASSDLDSRGYTF
.,TRBJ1-5,TRBV12-5,once,TGTGCTAGTGGTTTGGTAACAGCGACAGCCATTAATCAGCCCCAGCATTTT,CASGLVTATAINQPQHF
TRBD1,TRBJ1-1,TRBV6-1,.,TGTGCCAGCAGGACCCGACAGGGAGTCCGTCGCACTGAAGCTTTCTTT,CASRTRQGVRRTEAFF
.,TRBJ1-1,TRBV12-5,.,TGTGCTAGTGGTTTGGTACAGCGGGCTGAAGCTTTCTTT,CASGLVQRAEAFF
.,TRBJ2-5,TRBV27,.,TGTGCCAGCAGACCCCTGGGGGGGGGCCGGGAGACCCAGTACTTC,CASRPLGGGRETQYF
.,TRBJ1-6,TRBV18,.,TGTGCCAGCTCACCATTTTCATACACAGATAGCTCCTATAATTCACCCCTCCACTTT,CASSPFSYTDSSYNSPLHF
.,TRBJ2-5,TRBV2,.,TGTGCCAGCAGTGAGACGTACCAAGAGACCCAGTACTTC,CASSETYQETQYF
.,TRBJ2-1,TRBV20-1,.,TGCAGTGCTAAGGGGCGGCTCCTCCTCGCCCGTGAGCAGTTCTTC,CSAKGRLLLAREQFF
.,TRBJ2-6,TRBV2,few,TGTGCCAGCAGGGAAAGCTCTGGGGCCAACGTCCTGACTTTC,CASRESSGANVLTF
.,TRBJ1-2,TRBV10-3,.,TGTGCCACCCGGAGCGGGGACTATGGCTACACCTTC,CATRSGDYGYTF
.,TRBJ1-2,TRBV29-1,.,TGCAGCGTTGGACAGGTAGACTTAGTTGACTACACCTTC,CSVGQVDLVDYTF
.,TRBJ2-7,TRBV25-1,.,TGTGCCAGCTCCACCTACCGTAGTACAGGATACGAGCAGTACTTC,CASSTYRSTGYEQYF
.,TRBJ1-2,TRBV20-1,.,TGCAGTGCTAGAGAAGGCAGGGGTTATGGCTACACCTTC,CSAREGRGYGYTF
.,TRBJ1-2,TRBV20-1,few,TGCAGTGCTAGACTGGCACGGGGCTGGGGCTACACCTTC,CSARLARGWGYTF
TRBD2,TRBJ2-1,TRBV7-3,.,TGTGCCAGCAGCCTCGAGGGGCGGGGGAACAATGAGCAGTTCTTC,CASSLEGRGNNEQFF
TRBD2,TRBJ2-1,TRBV24-1,.,TGTGCCACCAGTGATGCATTCCTAGCGGGGGGCGACAATGAGCAGTTCTTC,CATSDAFLAGGDNEQFF
.,TRBJ1-3,TRBV7-2,.,TGTGCCAGCAGCTTAATGGCCTTAGGTGGAAACACCATATATTTT,CASSLMALGGNTIYF
.,TRBJ2-3,TRBV20-1,.,TGCAGTGCTAGAGAGTCGGGGAAGGATACGCAGTATTTT,CSARESGKDTQYF
.,TRBJ2-1,TRBV6-4,few,TGTGCCAGCAGTGACTCCGCCAGAAAGGCCCGCAATGAGCAGTTCTTC,CASSDSARKARNEQFF
.,TRBJ2-5,TRBV9,.,TGTGCCAGCAGCCCGTCGGCGGTTCAAGAGACCCAGTACTTC,CASSPSAVQETQYF
.,TRBJ2-7,TRBV12-3/TRBV12-4,.,TGTGCCGGCAGTTTAGCCCCTTACGAGCAGTACTTC,CAGSLAPYEQYF
.,TRBJ2-4,TRBV20-1,few,TGCAGTGCTAGAGATCAGGGTGCAGGAAACATTCAGTACTTC,CSARDQGAGNIQYF